Presented here are 18 T cell receptor beta chains from one specimen sequenced in a study of cytomegalovirus exposure and HLA in healthy donors. The PCR made use of 60 Vbeta and 13 Jbeta primers. Some clones are missing from TCRdb's copy, which holds only in-frame ones; the method was immunoSEQ multiplex PCR. The repertoire consists of around 100,000 clones, with less than 80% occurring once and the leading ten covering 3.8%. The sequenced material came from PBMCs. Every receptor here comes from a man younger than 45 in good health and CMV-seropositive.

The gene calls are TRBV11-2 and TRBJ2-1; TRBD2 matches 14 bases. With 5 bases clipped from V and 3 bases from J, the junction kept 6 bases outside the gene matches. Germline-derived CDR1 and CDR2 are SGHAT and FQNNGV. The CDR3 extends over 17 amino acids. CDR3 bases: TGTGCCAGCAGCCTCGGACTAGCGGGGGGAGTCTACAATGAGCAGTTCTTC. Protein sequence: CASSLGLAGGVYNEQFF.

V gene TRBV27 combines with J gene TRBJ2-5; D perhaps matches TRBD2 (5 bases). The V end was cut by 5 bases, the J end by 1 base, with 11 bases between. This CDR3 has 14 residues. Germline CDR1 is MNHEY and CDR2 is SMNVEV (reference sequence). CDR3 sequence (DNA): TGTGCCAGCAGTCTTAGCGTGCTCCAAGAGACCCAGTACTTC. Protein sequence: CASSLSVLQETQYF.

CDR3 bases: TGCGCCAGCAGCTTGGCAGGACTACGCTCTGGAAACACCATATATTTT. Amino acids: CASSLAGLRSGNTIYF. The V and J genes are TRBV5-1 and TRBJ1-3; D gene unclear. The V end was cut by 0 bases, the J end by 0 bases, with 10 bases between. Germline lookup yields CDR1 SGHRS and CDR2 YFSETQ. The CDR3 totals 16 residues.

The V and J genes are TRBV7-8 and TRBJ2-2, with TRBD2 as a possible D gene (5 bases). The germline V gene has CDR1 SGHVS and CDR2 FQNEAQ. V was shortened by 6 bases and J by 8 bases, with 13 bases between the two germline ends. The CDR3 sequence is 13 residues long. As DNA, the CDR3 is TGTGCCAGCAGTCTCCGACGAGGGGGGGAGCTGTTTTTT. Translation gives CASSLRRGGELFF. Combining the CDR3 with reference TRBV7-8 and TRBJ2-2 gives the whole variable domain GAGVSQSPRYKVAKRGQDVALRCDPISGHVSLFWYQQALGQGPEFLTYFQNEAQLDKSGLPSDRFFAERPEGSVSTLKIQRTQQEDSAVYLCASSLRRGGELFFGEGSRLTVL.

The CDR3 region is CASSLVPSGGGGTQYF. The CDR3 DNA reads as TGTGCCAGCAGCTTAGTCCCTAGCGGGGGGGGTGGGACCCAGTACTTC. This chain links TRBV7-2 with TRBJ2-5; 12 bases match TRBD2. This CDR3 region has 16 residues. Germline V lookup: CDR1 SGHTA, CDR2 FQGNSA. V lost 1 base to trimming and J lost 7 bases; unmatched junction nucleotides: 7.

This chain connects TRBV11-1 to TRBJ2-2; 8 nucleotides agree with TRBD2. V was pared by 3 bases and J by 7 bases, with 4 bases of the junction left unmatched. Germline CDR1 SGHAT, CDR2 FQDESV (reference sequence). This CDR3 is 14 amino acids long. The CDR3, as DNA: TGTGCCAGCAGCTTGCGACTAGCGAACGGGGAGCTGTTTTTT. Translated: CASSLRLANGELFF. Together with reference TRBV11-1 and TRBJ2-2, the CDR3 gives the full variable domain: EAEVAQSPRYKITEKSQAVAFWCDPISGHATLYWYRQILGQGPELLVQFQDESVVDDSQLPKDRFSAERLKGVDSTLKIQPAELGDSAMYLCASSLRLANGELFFGEGSRLTVL.

CDR3 residues: CASSGTGPTYEQYF. CDR3 DNA: TGTGCCAGCAGTGGGACAGGCCCTACCTACGAGCAGTACTTC. The genes are TRBV27 and TRBJ2-7, with TRBD1 matching 8 bases. The ends lost 5 bases at V and 2 bases at J; junction bases unmatched: 5. The germline gives CDR1 MNHEY, CDR2 SMNVEV (reference sequence). This CDR3 has 14 amino acids.

V is TRBV5-4 and J is TRBJ1-6; 7 bases match TRBD1. This CDR3 is built from 16 residues. Germline CDR1 is SGHNT and CDR2 is YYREEE (reference sequence). Trimming cost V 0 bases and J 6 bases; bases outside gene matches: 6. The CDR3 bases are TGTGCCAGCAGCTTGGATCCGACAGGGTTTAATTCACCCCTCCACTTT. This gives the protein CASSLDPTGFNSPLHF.

The gene calls are TRBV2 and TRBJ2-3; TRBD2 is a possible D gene (6 bases). Germline V gene sequence: CDR1 SNHLY, CDR2 FYNNEI. The CDR3 consists of 14 residues. As DNA, the CDR3 is TGTGCTCGGACTATCCATTCTAGCACAGATACGCAGTATTTT. Translated, it gives CARTIHSSTDTQYF.

V gene TRBV30 combines with J gene TRBJ1-6; D unresolved. Deletions cut 3 bases from V and 9 bases from J, with 15 bases between. The germline gives CDR1 GTSNPN, CDR2 SVGIG (reference sequence). CDR3 length equals 14 residues. Written as DNA, the CDR3 is TGTGCCTGGAGCCGGACCTTCCGGGGTTCACCCCTCCACTTT. Encoded protein: CAWSRTFRGSPLHF.

This clone was seen a few times. V gene TRBV5-6 combines with J gene TRBJ1-1, with D perhaps TRBD1 (6 bases). CDR3 length: 12 residues. Trimming left V 0 bases short and J 11 bases short, with 11 bases between. CDR1 is SGHDT, CDR2 YYEEEE, per germline. CDR3 sequence reads: CASSLAAGEAFF. The CDR3 DNA sequence: TGTGCCAGCAGCTTGGCGGCAGGGGAGGCTTTCTTT.

In nucleotides, the CDR3 is TGTGCCAGCAGTACGAGACTAGCGGTTGGTATCACAGATACGCAGTATTTT. Translating it yields CASSTRLAVGITDTQYF. The V gene is TRBV27, the J gene TRBJ2-3; 9 bases are a match to TRBD2. V was clipped by 5 bases and J by 2 bases; unmatched bases: 11. Germline lookup yields CDR1 MNHEY and CDR2 SMNVEV (reference sequence). The CDR3 has 17 amino acids.

This clone was found once. This rearrangement joins TRBV5-1 to TRBJ2-5; 8 positions agree with TRBD1. Trimming took 3 bases from V and 2 from J; bases not matched to a gene: 6. The germline CDR1 and CDR2 sequences are SGHRS and YFSETQ. The CDR3 is 15 residues long. The CDR3 DNA sequence: TGCGCCAGCAGCTCGAATACAGGGGGGCAAGAGACCCAGTACTTC. The encoded protein is CASSSNTGGQETQYF.

This clone appeared a few times. V usage is TRBV27 and J usage is TRBJ1-1, with 8 bases matching TRBD1. After removal of 4 bases from V and 0 bases from J, the junction contained 1 base not matched to a gene. This CDR3 is built from 14 residues. Looked up from germline, CDR1 is MNHEY and CDR2 is SMNVEV (reference sequence). The CDR3 DNA sequence: TGTGCCAGCAGTTCACAGGGGGTGAACACTGAAGCTTTCTTT. It codes for CASSSQGVNTEAFF.

The chain uses TRBV11-1 and TRBJ2-3; 8 bases align to TRBD1. The CDR3 has 15 residues. CDR1 and CDR2 (germline): SGHAT, FQDESV (reference sequence). J lost 0 bases, V lost 8 bases, and 7 bases had no gene match. This CDR3 reads CASRRGTGSTDTQYF. Here the CDR3 DNA reads TGTGCCAGCCGTAGGGGGACAGGCAGCACAGATACGCAGTATTTT.

This chain connects TRBV6-6 to TRBJ1-1; D gene uncertain. Trimming pared 2 bases from V and 5 bases from J, leaving 9 bases between. Germline loops: CDR1 MNHNY, CDR2 SVGAGI (reference sequence). The CDR3 totals 13 residues. In DNA, the CDR3 is TGTGCCAGCAGTTACGATAGAGGTACTGAAGCTTTCTTT. Protein sequence: CASSYDRGTEAFF.

A few counts support this clone. The chain recombines TRBV6-5 with TRBJ2-3; no clear D gene. The length of the CDR3 is 12 residues. The ends were cut back, 7 bases at V and 5 bases at J, with 10 bases in the middle. CDR1 is MNHEY and CDR2 is SVGAGI in the germline V gene. The CDR3 DNA reads as TGTGCCAGCATCTCGACGGGAGATACGCAGTATTTT. This codes for CASISTGDTQYF.

The chain employs TRBV14 and TRBJ2-7; 10 positions match TRBD2. This CDR3 region has 14 residues. V lost 4 bases to trimming and J lost 7 bases; unmatched junction nucleotides: 7. Germline V CDR1 and CDR2: SGHDN, FVKESK. For the CDR3, the DNA is TGTGCCAGCAGCCTAGCGGGGGGCCTATCTGAGCAGTACTTC. Encoded protein: CASSLAGGLSEQYF.